This T cell receptor (beta chain) stems from a study of cytomegalovirus exposure and HLA in healthy donors. Findings and caveats of the study: The study put around 180 TCR beta chains on its list as cytomegalovirus-associated. Rare sequences made up most TCRs, while some public TCRs were found in many donors.

The PCR was carried out with 60 Vbeta primers and 13 Jbeta primers. Repertoires were generated with immunoSEQ multiplex PCR, while TCRdb's copy carries only in-frame clones and drops some. In the table there are roughly 200,000 clones, over 70% of which are singletons. There are 15 residues in the CDR3. For this clone: The target antigen is unknown.

Sample: PBMCs. V and J are TRBV21-1 and TRBJ2-7; the table gives TRBD1 as D, unverified against the DNA. TRBV21-1 is a known pseudogene. The sequence was collected from a man aged 40-55 years in good health and CMV-seropositive. The DNA for the CDR3 is TGTGCCAGCAGCAAACCTGTGGGGACAACCTACGAGCAGTACTTC. Amino acids: CASSKPVGTTYEQYF.